The rows below give T cell receptor beta chains drawn from one sample of a study of Graves' ophthalmopathy and Graves' hyperthyroidism. TCRdb re-called the multiplex PCR reads with MiXCR, one entry per CDR3 protein. The data hold some 750,000 distinct CDR3 sequences, with around 40% observed a single time. Source material: peripheral blood. The receptors shown here come from an adult man with Graves' ophthalmopathy. CDR3s include the opening cysteine and the closing phenylalanine or tryptophan. D genes are given only for firm matches. Clone size, where shown, is once, few, many, or a class for clones that have expanded.

V	length	size	D	J	CDR3	DNA
TRBV9	16	NA	TRBD1	TRBJ1-4	CASSRQGGKVREKLFF	TGTGCCAGCAGCCGACAGGGGGGGAAGGTTCGCGAAAAACTGTTTTTT
TRBV15	16	NA	TRBD1	TRBJ1-2	CATSSQVVGQNYGYTF	TGTGCCACCAGCAGCCAAGTAGTGGGACAGAACTATGGCTACACCTTC
TRBV12-3/TRBV12-4	15	NA	NA	TRBJ1-5	CASSSMALSNQPQHF	TGTGCCAGCAGTTCGATGGCCCTCTCTAATCAGCCCCAGCATTTT
TRBV2	14	NA	TRBD1	TRBJ2-7	CASSPRDRGDEQYF	TGTGCCAGCTCACCAAGGGACAGGGGCGACGAGCAGTACTTC
TRBV20-1	14	NA	NA	TRBJ2-7	CSASMWARSYEQYF	TGCAGTGCTAGCATGTGGGCGCGGTCCTACGAGCAGTACTTC
TRBV7-2	16	few	TRBD2	TRBJ2-7	CASSSVAGGPPLEQYF	TGTGCCAGCAGCTCCGTAGCGGGAGGCCCCCCCCTCGAGCAGTACTTC
TRBV9	15	few	NA	TRBJ1-6	CASSRLDIDNSPLHF	TGTGCCAGCAGCAGATTGGACATTGATAATTCACCCCTCCACTTT
TRBV19	15	many	NA	TRBJ1-5	CASSPQGGTGQPQHF	TGTGCCAGTAGTCCACAGGGAGGGACGGGGCAGCCCCAGCATTTT
TRBV7-9	15	NA	NA	TRBJ1-5	CASSSGQSPNQPQHF	TGTGCCAGCAGTTCAGGACAGTCACCAAATCAGCCCCAGCATTTT
TRBV2	16	few	TRBD1	TRBJ1-1	CASSKDRGRLNTEAFF	TGTGCCAGCAGCAAGGACAGGGGGCGGCTGAACACTGAAGCTTTCTTT
TRBV25-1	14	few	NA	TRBJ2-5	CASSALTDQETQYF	TGTGCCAGCAGTGCGCTGACCGATCAAGAGACCCAGTACTTC
TRBV19	13	NA	TRBD1	TRBJ1-1	CASSMRQGAEAFF	TGTGCCAGTAGTATGCGACAGGGGGCGGAAGCTTTCTTT
TRBV2	14	few	TRBD1	TRBJ2-7	CASRQGVVNYEQYF	TGTGCCAGCAGACAGGGGGTGGTCAACTACGAGCAGTACTTC
TRBV29-1	11	once	TRBD1	TRBJ1-2	CSSTGVNGYTF	TGCAGCTCGACAGGGGTCAACGGCTACACCTTC
TRBV6-2/TRBV6-3	16	NA	NA	TRBJ1-5	CASRLNSGARDQPQHF	TGTGCCAGCAGATTAAATTCGGGGGCGCGGGATCAGCCCCAGCATTTT
TRBV5-1	16	NA	NA	TRBJ1-3	CVSSRQPLSSGNTIYF	TGCGTCAGCAGCCGTCAGCCCCTGAGCTCTGGAAACACCATATATTTT
TRBV24-1	14	NA	NA	TRBJ1-5	CASSEERIRQPQHF	TGTGCCAGCAGTGAAGAAAGGATTCGTCAGCCCCAGCATTTT
TRBV2	14	NA	NA	TRBJ1-5	CASTLASWNQLQHF	TGTGCCAGCACATTGGCCTCCTGGAATCAGCTCCAGCATTTT
TRBV24-1	16	NA	TRBD1	TRBJ1-5	CATSAIRDSLNQPQHF	TGTGCCACCAGTGCTATCCGGGACAGCCTAAATCAGCCCCAGCATTTT
TRBV24-1	14	NA	TRBD1	TRBJ2-5	CATSASDRGETQYF	TGTGCCACCAGTGCCTCGGACAGGGGAGAGACCCAGTACTTC
TRBV4-1	16	few	TRBD2	TRBJ2-7	CASSLISGTSRHEQYF	TGCGCCAGCAGCCTCATATCCGGGACTAGCCGCCACGAGCAGTACTTC
TRBV15	14	NA	NA	TRBJ2-7	CATSRDRGPLLQYF	TGTGCCACCAGCAGAGATCGAGGGCCCCTACTTCAGTACTTC
TRBV24-1	13	many	NA	TRBJ1-1	CATSEHEGTEAFF	TGTGCCACCAGTGAGCACGAGGGGACTGAAGCTTTCTTT
TRBV11-2	15	NA	NA	TRBJ1-1	CASSLKRRGELEAFF	TGTGCCAGCAGCCTAAAACGAAGGGGGGAACTTGAAGCTTTCTTT
TRBV2	13	NA	NA	TRBJ1-2	CASRPILAGGYTF	TGTGCCAGCAGGCCGATCCTGGCGGGTGGCTACACCTTC
TRBV15	13	NA	TRBD1	TRBJ1-2	CASKPGTGYGYTF	TGTGCCAGCAAGCCCGGGACAGGGTATGGCTACACCTTC
TRBV25-1	15	NA	TRBD1	TRBJ2-2	CASSTPTGPTGELFF	TGTGCCAGCAGTACCCCGACAGGGCCCACCGGGGAGCTGTTTTTT
TRBV7-2	13	NA	TRBD2	TRBJ2-5	CASSSGLAGDQYF	TGTGCCAGCAGCTCAGGACTAGCGGGGGATCAGTACTTC
TRBV5-1	13	many	TRBD1	TRBJ1-2	CASSRDRGGGYTF	TGCGCCAGCAGCCGCGACAGGGGTGGAGGCTACACCTTC
TRBV29-1	11	many	NA	TRBJ1-2	CSVDEGHGYTF	TGCAGCGTTGATGAGGGACATGGCTACACCTTC
TRBV5-1	14	NA	TRBD1	TRBJ1-1	CASSLTGDVIEAFF	TGTGCCAGCAGCTTGACAGGGGACGTTATTGAAGCTTTCTTT
TRBV29-1	14	NA	TRBD1	TRBJ1-2	CSSNTGTGLYGYTF	TGCAGCAGTAATACCGGGACAGGGCTCTATGGCTACACCTTC
TRBV12-3/TRBV12-4	15	NA	NA	TRBJ1-1	CASSYSSGMNTEAFF	TGTGCCAGCAGTTACTCGAGCGGGATGAACACTGAAGCTTTCTTT
TRBV29-1	14	NA	NA	TRBJ1-5	CTWSLGLRNQPQHF	TGTACCTGGAGTTTGGGGCTTCGGAATCAGCCCCAGCATTTT
TRBV15	13	NA	NA	TRBJ2-3	CATSRDRSDTQYF	TGTGCCACCAGCAGAGATCGCTCGGATACGCAGTATTTT
TRBV7-2	14	NA	NA	TRBJ2-2	CASSWGHSTGELFF	TGTGCCAGCAGCTGGGGCCACTCGACCGGGGAGCTGTTTTTT
TRBV25-1	16	few	NA	TRBJ1-5	CASSLWLGARNQPQHF	TGTGCCAGCAGTTTATGGCTCGGGGCGCGGAATCAGCCCCAGCATTTT
TRBV6-5	13	few	NA	TRBJ1-1	CASSYGGSTEAFF	TGTGCCAGCAGTTACGGGGGGTCCACTGAAGCTTTCTTT
TRBV29-1	13	many	TRBD1	TRBJ1-2	CSVRTGGLGGYTF	TGCAGCGTAAGGACAGGGGGCCTTGGTGGCTACACCTTC
TRBV6-6	15	few	TRBD1	TRBJ2-3	CASSSPGQGTDTQYF	TGTGCCAGCAGTTCGCCGGGACAGGGCACAGATACGCAGTATTTT
TRBV6-5	17	few	TRBD2	TRBJ2-7	CASSYGLAGGSLYEQYF	TGTGCCAGCAGTTACGGGCTAGCGGGGGGATCACTCTACGAGCAGTACTTC
TRBV4-3	16	NA	NA	TRBJ1-5	CASSHRQGYSNQPQHF	TGCGCCAGCAGCCATAGGCAGGGTTATAGCAATCAGCCCCAGCATTTT
TRBV10-3	13	many	NA	TRBJ1-5	CAISANSNQPQHF	TGTGCCATCAGTGCTAATAGCAATCAGCCCCAGCATTTT
TRBV9	15	many	TRBD1	TRBJ1-1	CASSVQTGMNTEAFF	TGTGCCAGCAGCGTTCAGACAGGGATGAACACTGAAGCTTTCTTT
TRBV10-3	13	many	NA	TRBJ1-1	CAISTTASFEAFF	TGTGCCATCAGTACAACGGCGTCCTTTGAAGCTTTCTTT
TRBV7-2	15	many	NA	TRBJ1-2	CASSPVTDPYWGYTF	TGTGCCAGCAGCCCAGTGACGGATCCCTATTGGGGCTACACCTTC
TRBV2	15	NA	NA	TRBJ2-5	CASSGRWDTEETQYF	TGTGCCAGCAGCGGTAGGTGGGACACTGAAGAGACCCAGTACTTC
TRBV4-3	17	NA	NA	TRBJ1-1	CASSQDVEQPRFAEAFF	TGCGCCAGCAGCCAAGATGTGGAACAGCCGAGGTTTGCTGAAGCTTTCTTT
TRBV2	14	once	TRBD2	TRBJ2-7	CASSSPGLAYEQYF	TGTGCCAGCAGTTCTCCGGGACTAGCCTACGAGCAGTACTTC
TRBV12-3/TRBV12-4	15	few	NA	TRBJ2-7	CASSPSTAPDYEQYF	TGTGCCAGCAGTCCTTCGACGGCACCGGACTACGAGCAGTACTTC
TRBV25-1	13	NA	NA	TRBJ2-2	CASSPMNTGELFF	TGTGCCAGCAGTCCCATGAACACCGGGGAGCTGTTTTTT
TRBV24-1	16	many	TRBD1	TRBJ1-5	CATSDPGTVSNQPQHF	TGTGCCACCAGTGACCCAGGGACAGTGAGCAATCAGCCCCAGCATTTT
TRBV2	16	NA	NA	TRBJ2-5	CASSFRDGTESTAKYF	TGTGCCAGCAGTTTCAGGGATGGCACTGAATCGACAGCGAAGTACTTC
TRBV15	18	NA	TRBD1	TRBJ1-2	CATSRDRVRGRTNYGCTF	TGTGCCACCAGCAGAGATAGGGTCAGGGGGAGGACTAACTATGGCTGCACCTTC
TRBV20-1	11	few	NA	TRBJ1-2	CSQTGSYGYTF	TGCAGTCAAACAGGGAGCTATGGCTACACCTTC